Shown below are 10 T cell receptor beta chains from a single sample sequenced in a study of T cells in Graves' hyperthyroidism and ophthalmopathy (dated by TCRdb to the late 2010s). Libraries were constructed by multiplex PCR. The instrument given in TCRdb is Illumina HiSeq 2000. TCR beta CDR3 regions were amplified from RNA transcripts. The TCR CDR3 was subjected to a first round of RT-PCR using the HTBI primer set and the Qiagen OneStep RT-PCR kit. TCRdb reran the public reads through fastp at Q25 and MiXCR, keeping productive beta chains. Every distinct CDR3 protein forms one entry, paired with its most common genes and DNA. For this sample the table gives 500,000 to 650,000 distinct CDR3 sequences, of which 20% were detected only once. About 45% of the sample comes from the top ten. What was sequenced was blood. The receptor source for this set is a man between 40 and 49 years old with Graves' ophthalmopathy.

This clonotype was recorded many times. The rearrangement links TRBV13 to TRBJ1-1, with 7 bases fitting TRBD1. V shed 5 bases, J shed 1 base, and the junction held 16 bases outside the gene matches. Germline CDR1 and CDR2: PRHDT and FYEKMQ (reference sequence). The CDR3 runs 18 residues. The CDR3 DNA follows: TGTGCCAGCAGCATTCGCGTAGCGGGGACAGCTACGAACACTGAAGCTTTCTTT. This encodes CASSIRVAGTATNTEAFF.

V is TRBV11-3 and J is TRBJ2-6; 8 nucleotides match TRBD1. With 1 base clipped from V and 1 base from J, the junction kept 3 bases outside the gene matches. The CDR3 contains 17 residues. CDR1 is SGHNT, CDR2 YENEEA, per germline. CDR3 protein: CASSLGTGSSGANVLTF. In nucleotides, the CDR3 is TGTGCCAGCAGCTTAGGGACAGGGTCATCTGGGGCCAACGTCCTGACTTTC.

The chain combines TRBV20-1 with TRBJ2-2; TRBD2 matches 14 bases. The J segment lost 4 bases and the V segment lost 5 bases, leaving 6 bases of the junction unmatched. The CDR3 loop spans 16 amino acids. Germline-derived CDR1 and CDR2 are DFQATT and SNEGSKA (reference sequence). Here the CDR3 DNA reads TGCAGTGCTCTGACTAGCGGGAGGGCTCTCACCGGGGAGCTGTTTTTT. Amino acid sequence: CSALTSGRALTGELFF.

This clonotype has a handful of counts. The chain recombines TRBV19 with TRBJ1-5, with 7 bases lining up with TRBD1. This CDR3 has 17 amino acids. The J segment lost 0 bases and the V segment lost 2 bases, leaving 7 bases of the junction unmatched. Germline V gene sequence: CDR1 LNHDA, CDR2 SQIVND (reference sequence). CDR3 nucleotide sequence: TGTGCCAGTAGTATATCCTCCGGGACAGATAGCAATCAGCCCCAGCATTTT. It yields the protein CASSISSGTDSNQPQHF.

This clonotype was observed at least ten times. This chain joins TRBV2 and TRBJ1-5, with D unclear. The CDR3 has 12 residues. CDR1 and CDR2 from the germline V gene are SNHLY and FYNNEI. V lost 7 bases and J 5 bases, leaving 9 bases between the germline ends. The CDR3: CASNGEHQPQHF. Here the CDR3 DNA reads TGTGCCAGCAATGGGGAACATCAGCCCCAGCATTTT.

Many counts were recorded for this clonotype. The genes are TRBV5-6 and TRBJ2-7; D might be TRBD1 (7 bases). V lost 4 bases to trimming and J lost 7 bases, with 18 bases between them. The germline V gene has CDR1 SGHDT and CDR2 YYEEEE. There are 14 residues in the CDR3. The CDR3 nucleotides read TGTGCCAGCAGCCTCAGGGGGGTCCTTCGTGAGCAGTACTTC. Protein sequence: CASSLRGVLREQYF.

V and J are TRBV19 and TRBJ2-7; D is unclear. Trimming stripped 4 bases from V and 5 bases from J, with 15 bases between. The CDR3 consists of 14 residues. CDR1 is LNHDA, CDR2 SQIVND, per germline (reference sequence). The CDR3 loop reads CASSTSMTGNEQYF. CDR3 sequence (DNA): TGTGCCAGTAGTACCTCCATGACCGGCAACGAGCAGTACTTC.

This rearrangement joins TRBV28 to TRBJ2-6; TRBD2 agrees at 8 bases. The germline gives CDR1 MDHEN, CDR2 SYDVKM. Trimming cost V 7 bases and J 4 bases; bases outside gene matches: 9. The CDR3 spans 16 residues. CDR3 region: CASTHRGGTGANVLTF. Written as DNA, the CDR3 is TGTGCCAGCACCCACCGGGGGGGGACCGGGGCCAACGTCCTGACTTTC.

This clonotype has more than one count but fewer than ten. V is TRBV6-1 and J is TRBJ2-1; 9 nucleotides match TRBD2. V shed 5 bases and J 3 bases; nucleotides not matched to a gene: 5. CDR1 is MNHNS and CDR2 is SASEGT in the germline V gene. CDR3 length: 15 amino acids. For the CDR3, the DNA is TGTGCCAGCAGTTATGTAGCGGGGGTCTACAATGAGCAGTTCTTC. Encoded protein: CASSYVAGVYNEQFF.

This clonotype has a count of ten or more. V is TRBV12-3 or TRBV12-4 and J is TRBJ1-5, with 8 bases that match TRBD1. With V trimmed by 5 bases and J by 5 bases, 5 bases remained unmatched. CDR3 length equals 14 residues. CDR3 residues: CASSLQGVDQPQHF. The CDR3, as DNA: TGTGCCAGCAGTCTACAGGGGGTGGATCAGCCCCAGCATTTT.